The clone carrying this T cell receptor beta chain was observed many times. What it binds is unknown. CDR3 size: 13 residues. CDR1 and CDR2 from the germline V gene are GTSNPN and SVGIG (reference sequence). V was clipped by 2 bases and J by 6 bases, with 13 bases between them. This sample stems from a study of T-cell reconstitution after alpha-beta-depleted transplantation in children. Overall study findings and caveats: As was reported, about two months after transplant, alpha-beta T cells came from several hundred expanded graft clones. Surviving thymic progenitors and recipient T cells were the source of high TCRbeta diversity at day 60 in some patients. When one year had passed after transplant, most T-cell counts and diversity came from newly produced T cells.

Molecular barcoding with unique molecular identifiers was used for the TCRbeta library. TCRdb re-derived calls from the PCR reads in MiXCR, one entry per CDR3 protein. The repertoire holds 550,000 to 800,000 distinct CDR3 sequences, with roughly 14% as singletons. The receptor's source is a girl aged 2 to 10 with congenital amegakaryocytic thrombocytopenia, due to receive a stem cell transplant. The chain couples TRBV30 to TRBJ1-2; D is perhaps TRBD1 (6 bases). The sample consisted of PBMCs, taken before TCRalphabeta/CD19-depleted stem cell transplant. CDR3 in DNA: TGTGCCTGGAGTACGGGACCAGGGGATGGCTACACCTTC. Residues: CAWSTGPGDGYTF. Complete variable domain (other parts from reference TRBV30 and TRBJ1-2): SQTIHQWPATLVQPVGSPLSLECTVEGTSNPNLYWYRQAAGRGLQLLFYSVGIGQISSEVPQNLSASRPQDRQFILSSKKLLLSDSGFYLCAWSTGPGDGYTFGSGTRLTVV.